The clone carrying this TCR beta chain occurred many times. The antigen is unknown. The sample belongs to a study of neurological immune-mediated disorders. Study-level points and caveats: TCR-beta repertoires seemed private in all groups, with no expanded CDR3 amino acid sequences shared.

TCRdb fed the 5' RACE reads into MiXCR, producing one record per CDR3 protein. Of 25,000 to 30,000 distinct CDR3 sequences listed, around 25% are singletons. The germline V gene encodes CDR1 LGHDT and CDR2 YNNKEL (reference sequence). J gave up 1 base and V 1 base, and 4 bases lay outside the gene matches. This CDR3 is 16 amino acids long. The clonotype comes from a man over 45 with HTLV-1-associated myelopathy (HAM/TSP). V gene TRBV3-1 combines with J gene TRBJ2-3; 8 nucleotides line up with TRBD2. The sample was CD4+ T cells from blood. CDR3 protein: CASSQGPAGGTDTQYF. DNA of the CDR3: TGTGCCAGCAGCCAAGGTCCAGCGGGGGGCACAGATACGCAGTATTTT.